The clone carrying this TCR beta chain was detected only a few times. These data belong to a study of cytomegalovirus exposure and HLA in healthy donors. V dropped 1 base and J dropped 13; count of bases not matched to a gene: 2. From germline, CDR1 is MGHRA and CDR2 YSYEKL. This CDR3 has 12 amino acids. The PCR had 60 Vbeta and 13 Jbeta primers. Generated by immunoSEQ multiplex PCR, the TCRdb table keeps only in-frame clones and is missing some. The sample contains 85,000 to 90,000 clones, under 80% of which appear only once. This TCR came from a man younger than 45 in good health and CMV-seropositive. The sample was PBMCs. The genes are TRBV4-1 and TRBJ1-1, with 11 bases that match TRBD1. The CDR3 loop reads CASSQADRGLFF. For the CDR3, the DNA is TGCGCCAGCAGCCAAGCGGACAGGGGGCTTTTCTTT.